The 6 T cell receptor beta chains below all came from one sample that was sequenced in a study of blood T cell repertoires in COVID-19. Sequencing was performed with immunoSEQ multiplex PCR; in TCRdb, only in-frame clones are kept and a portion is missing. The data contain some 120,000 clones, about 93% of them singletons. Sample: peripheral blood. These receptors were collected from a man aged 45-60 years with COVID-19, enrolled during active disease.

The chain couples TRBV6-1 to TRBJ2-7; 8 positions match TRBD2. From germline, CDR1 is MNHNS and CDR2 SASEGT. The CDR3 contains 14 residues. The V and J ends lost 0 bases and 3 bases, in that order; junction bases with no gene match: 1. The CDR3 DNA sequence: TGTGCCAGCAGTGAAGCGGGACTAGTCTACGAGCAGTACGTC. It specifies CASSEAGLVYEQYV.

V and J are TRBV5-1 and TRBJ2-1; perhaps TRBD1 as D (6 bases). Germline-derived CDR1 and CDR2 are SGHRS and YFSETQ. Trimming cost V 4 bases and J 0 bases, with 14 bases left between them. This CDR3 spans 16 amino acids. CDR3 sequence (DNA): TGCGCCAGCAGCCTCCAGGGGTTCACCTCCTACAATGAGCAGTTCTTC. This codes for CASSLQGFTSYNEQFF. The whole variable domain, remainder taken from reference TRBV5-1 and TRBJ2-1, is KAGVTQTPRYLIKTRGQQVTLSCSPISGHRSVSWYQQTPGQGLQFLFEYFSETQRNKGNFPGRFSGRQFSNSRSEMNVSTLELGDSALYLCASSLQGFTSYNEQFFGPGTRLTVL.

The chain joins TRBV5-1 to TRBJ2-3; no firm D call. This CDR3 has 15 amino acids. Trimming shortened V by 5 bases and J by 0 bases, and 13 bases separated the two germline ends. Germline assignment: CDR1 SGHRS and CDR2 YFSETQ. The chain's CDR3 is CASSSDGDSTDTQYF. DNA of the CDR3: TGCGCCAGCAGTTCCGATGGAGATAGCACAGATACGCAGTATTTT.

The chain carries TRBV25-1 and TRBJ1-6; 9 bases line up with TRBD1. Per the germline V gene, CDR1 is MGHDK and CDR2 is SYGVNS. The J segment lost 4 bases and the V segment lost 4 bases, leaving 8 bases of the junction unmatched. This CDR3 contains 17 residues. Here the CDR3 reads CASSGRSGTGYNSPLHF. CDR3 DNA: TGTGCCAGCAGTGGGCGGAGCGGGACAGGGTATAATTCACCCCTCCACTTT.

The chain uses TRBV19 and TRBJ2-4; maybe TRBD1 (6 bases). The CDR3 runs 16 residues. V gave up 3 bases and J gave up 0 bases, with 12 bases separating them. Germline CDR1 is LNHDA and CDR2 is SQIVND (reference sequence). As DNA, the CDR3 is TGTGCCAGTAGTATCGTTGACAGGCTAGCCAAAAACATTCAGTACTTC. This translates into CASSIVDRLAKNIQYF.

The gene calls are TRBV3-1 (or the pseudogene TRBV3-2) and TRBJ2-5; 13 nucleotides agree with TRBD2. The CDR3 sequence is 16 residues long. The germline V gene has CDR1 LGHDT and CDR2 YNNKEL (reference sequence). The trim removed 2 bases at V and 4 bases at J, leaving 4 bases unmatched. In DNA form, the CDR3 reads TGTGCCAGCAGCCAACAACTAGCGGGAGGGCGAGAGACCCAGTACTTC. It codes for CASSQQLAGGRETQYF.